This is a list of T cell receptor beta chains from one sample in a study of response to subunit inactivated influenza vaccine. TCRdb analysed the RT-PCR reads with MiXCR anew, one entry per CDR3 protein. This table holds 650,000 to 800,000 distinct CDR3 sequences, less than 20% found once. Specimen: PBMCs from blood, collected more than 4 days after vaccination. The receptors originated from a man aged 50 to 59 who received an inactivated influenza vaccine. CDR3s include the opening cysteine and the closing phenylalanine or tryptophan. The order of the fields is CDR3 length, clone size, V gene, J gene, D gene, CDR3 protein, CDR3 DNA. The D gene is left open where the match is weak. The size field is filled for only some rows; it gives once, few, many or a size class.

>12|few|TRBV6-2/TRBV6-3|TRBJ2-2|NA
CASRPYSGELFF
TGTGCCAGCCGCCCGTACTCCGGGGAGCTGTTTTTT
>17|NA|TRBV29-1|TRBJ2-3|TRBD2
CSVEDPGGRARTDTQYF
TGCAGCGTTGAAGATCCGGGCGGGAGGGCCCGCACAGATACGCAGTATTTT
>14|NA|TRBV3-1|TRBJ2-1|NA
CASSQRVAYNEQFF
TGTGCCAGCAGCCAAAGAGTTGCATACAATGAGCAGTTCTTC
>19|few|TRBV5-1|TRBJ2-7|TRBD2
CASSLARYISGRISYEQYF
TGCGCCAGCAGCTTGGCCAGGTATATTAGCGGGAGAATCTCCTACGAGCAGTACTTC
>15|NA|TRBV20-1|TRBJ2-1|TRBD2
CSARLQTSGLNEQFF
TGCAGTGCTAGGCTCCAGACTAGCGGCTTAAATGAGCAGTTCTTC
>15|few|TRBV5-1|TRBJ1-2|TRBD1
CASSLTTGGGSGYTF
TGCGCCAGCAGCTTGACTACAGGGGGTGGAAGCGGCTACACCTTC
>16|NA|TRBV5-1|TRBJ2-2|TRBD2
CASSSPGLAGVGELFF
TGCGCCAGCAGCTCCCCGGGACTAGCGGGAGTCGGGGAGCTGTTTTTT
>14|NA|TRBV4-2|TRBJ2-4|NA
CASSQEVSPNIQYF
TGTGCCAGCAGCCAAGAAGTTAGTCCAAACATTCAGTACTTC
>14|NA|TRBV6-1|TRBJ1-6|NA
CASSPGWNNSPLHF
TGTGCCAGCAGTCCCGGTTGGAACAATTCACCCCTCCACTTT
>18|many|TRBV29-1|TRBJ2-3|TRBD2
CSVNGLAGVRGSTDTQYF
TGCAGCGTTAACGGACTAGCGGGAGTTCGAGGATCCACAGATACGCAGTATTTT
>15|NA|TRBV20-1|TRBJ1-6|NA
CSARGGTRSDSPLHF
TGCAGTGCTAGAGGAGGGACCCGGTCGGATTCACCCCTCCACTTT